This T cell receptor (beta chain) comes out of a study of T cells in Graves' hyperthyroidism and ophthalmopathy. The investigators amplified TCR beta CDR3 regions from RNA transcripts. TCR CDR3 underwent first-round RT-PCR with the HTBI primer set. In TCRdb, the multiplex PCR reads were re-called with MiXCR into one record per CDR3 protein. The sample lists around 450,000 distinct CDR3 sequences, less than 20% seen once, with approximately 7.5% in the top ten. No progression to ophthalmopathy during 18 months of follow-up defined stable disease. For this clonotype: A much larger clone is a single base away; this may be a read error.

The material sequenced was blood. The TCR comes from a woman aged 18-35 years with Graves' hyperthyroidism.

The CDR3 sequence: CANRSGNLDEQFF. The CDR3 region has the DNA TGTGCCAACCGGTCTGGAAATTTGGATGAGCAGTTCTTC. The chain recombines TRBV12-3 or TRBV12-4 with TRBJ2-1; no firm D call. V was pared by 10 bases and J by 8 bases, with 18 bases between. This CDR3 is 13 amino acids long.